The 7 T cell receptor beta chains given below trace back to one sample, sequenced in a study of cytomegalovirus exposure and HLA in healthy donors. Measured with immunoSEQ multiplex PCR; TCRdb has only the in-frame clones, and not every one. This sample carries roughly 50,000 clones, about 92% of them seen once, and the ten largest clones take roughly 1%. Sequences were obtained from PBMCs. These receptors were taken from a man aged 18 to 35 in good health and CMV-seronegative.

The chain joins TRBV5-1 to TRBJ2-7; 7 bases line up with TRBD2. The germline gives CDR1 SGHRS, CDR2 YFSETQ. Trimming at V came to 4 bases and at J to 2 bases, leaving 9 bases not matched to a gene. This CDR3 region has 15 residues. This chain's CDR3 is CASSPRGSGTYEQYF. The CDR3 DNA sequence: TGCGCCAGCAGCCCTCGGGGGAGCGGGACCTACGAGCAGTACTTC. Using reference TRBV5-1 and TRBJ2-7 for the parts outside the CDR3, the full variable domain is KAGVTQTPRYLIKTRGQQVTLSCSPISGHRSVSWYQQTPGQGLQFLFEYFSETQRNKGNFPGRFSGRQFSNSRSEMNVSTLELGDSALYLCASSPRGSGTYEQYFGPGTRLTVT.

The V gene is TRBV19, the J gene TRBJ1-2; 10 bases are shared with TRBD1. Germline V gene data show CDR1 as LNHDA and CDR2 as SQIVND (reference sequence). The V gene end was trimmed by 7 bases and the J gene end by 8 bases; junction bases not matched to a gene: 16. This CDR3 spans 16 amino acids. The CDR3 sequence: CASTPWGQGPTEGYTF. In DNA form, the CDR3 reads TGTGCCAGTACCCCCTGGGGACAGGGGCCCACCGAGGGCTACACCTTC.

The rearrangement joins TRBV7-2 to TRBJ2-1; D remains unclear. This CDR3 has 15 residues. Germline lookup yields CDR1 SGHTA and CDR2 FQGNSA. The germline V and J ends were trimmed by 2 bases and 8 bases, with 16 bases remaining between them. This CDR3 reads CASSLYSYPSDEQFF. The CDR3, as DNA: TGTGCCAGCAGCTTATACTCCTACCCCTCGGATGAGCAGTTCTTC.

The chain joins TRBV2 to TRBJ2-7; D ambiguous. Germline CDR1 and CDR2: SNHLY and FYNNEI. This CDR3 contains 13 residues. V dropped 2 bases and J dropped 4 bases, with 9 bases sitting between them. The CDR3 reads CASSEIQVYEQYF. The CDR3 DNA follows: TGTGCCAGCAGTGAAATCCAGGTGTACGAGCAGTACTTC.

This chain uses TRBV7-2 with TRBJ2-1; TRBD2 is a possible D gene (5 bases). The germline V gene has CDR1 SGHTA and CDR2 FQGNSA. The CDR3 contains 12 residues. V shed 1 base and J shed 12 bases, with 10 bases lying between them. As DNA, the CDR3 is TGTGCCAGCAGCTTAGACAACCGGGGGCAGTTCTTC. Its protein is CASSLDNRGQFF.

This chain joins TRBV5-4 and TRBJ2-1; TRBD2 matches 8 bases. V lost 0 bases, J lost 3 bases, and 2 bases stayed unmatched. Germline V lookup: CDR1 SGHNT, CDR2 YYREEE (reference sequence). The CDR3 is made up of 15 amino acids. The CDR3 sequence is CASSLELADYNEQFF. CDR3 nucleotides: TGTGCCAGCAGCTTGGAACTAGCGGACTACAATGAGCAGTTCTTC.

The chain joins TRBV5-1 to TRBJ2-7; 9 bases are a match to TRBD1. After removal of 1 base from V and 5 bases from J, the junction contained 4 bases not matched to a gene. This CDR3 is 14 amino acids long. Germline-derived CDR1 and CDR2 are SGHRS and YFSETQ. The CDR3 nucleotides are TGCGCCAGCAGCTTGACAGGGGGCGCGAACGAGCAGTACTTC. Protein sequence: CASSLTGGANEQYF.